The rows below give T cell receptor beta chains drawn from one sample of a study of OX40 agonist ivuxolimab in advanced cancers. This table comes from immunoSEQ multiplex PCR, and its TCRdb copy is limited to in-frame clones, with some not included. The sample consists of about 83,000 clones, about 85% of them appearing once. The sample in question was CD4+ or CD8+ T cells sorted from blood, obtained in a trial of the OX40 agonist ivuxolimab. These receptors were obtained from an adult with an advanced solid tumor such as melanoma, head and neck, liver or kidney cancer. CDR3s include the opening cysteine and the closing phenylalanine or tryptophan. D genes are given only for firm matches. Clone size, where shown, is once, few, many, or a class for clones that have expanded.

>TRBD1|TRBJ2-7|-|TRBV18
CASSPRMDGNRGTYYEQYF
TGTGCCAGCTCACCACGCATGGACGGTAACAGGGGTACCTACTACGAGCAGTACTTC
>-|TRBJ2-2|-|TRBV7-2
CASSLDGGADTGELFF
TGTGCCAGCAGCTTAGATGGGGGGGCCGACACCGGGGAGCTGTTTTTT
>-|TRBJ2-2|-|TRBV7-2
CASSVGTFSNTGELFF
TGTGCCAGCAGCGTAGGGACATTTTCGAACACCGGGGAGCTGTTTTTT
>TRBD1|TRBJ1-1|-|TRBV27
CASSRDRGEAFF
TGTGCCAGCAGCCGGGACAGGGGGGAAGCTTTCTTT
>-|TRBJ1-5|-|TRBV6-1
CALGVDWSNQPQHF
TGTGCCCTAGGGGTCGATTGGAGCAATCAGCCCCAGCATTTT
>-|TRBJ2-3|-|TRBV7-2
CASSLATDTQYF
TGTGCCAGCAGCTTAGCCACAGATACGCAGTATTTT
>-|TRBJ1-4|-|TRBV2
CASSETRDGVFF
TGTGCCAGCAGTGAAACCCGGGACGGGGTATTTTTT
>-|TRBJ1-2|-|TRBV10-2
CASSETPTGQMYGYTF
TGCGCCAGCAGTGAAACCCCGACAGGACAAATGTATGGCTACACCTTC
>-|TRBJ1-2|-|TRBV5-4
CATREQAANYGYTF
TGTGCCACCCGAGAACAGGCAGCTAACTATGGCTACACCTTC
>-|TRBJ2-3|-|TRBV13
CASSLNSWGPLFTDTQYF
TGTGCCAGCAGCTTAAACAGCTGGGGCCCCCTTTTCACAGATACGCAGTATTTT
>-|TRBJ1-2|-|TRBV6-1
CASSEGAGFVYGYTF
TGTGCCAGCAGTGAAGGGGCAGGGTTTGTTTATGGCTACACCTTC
>-|TRBJ2-3|-|TRBV7-2
CASSPRQRTDTQYF
TGTGCCAGCAGCCCGAGACAACGCACAGATACGCAGTATTTT
>-|TRBJ1-6|-|TRBV7-8
CASSSPSDAPSSYNSPLHF
TGTGCCAGCAGCTCCCCGTCCGATGCACCGAGCTCCTATAATTCACCCCTCCACTTT
>-|TRBJ1-2|once|TRBV7-9
CASSPTRVYGYTF
TGTGCCAGCAGCCCGACAAGGGTCTATGGCTACACCTTC
>TRBD1|TRBJ2-5|few|TRBV5-1
CASSLTPGGSETQYF
TGCGCCAGCAGCTTGACGCCAGGGGGATCAGAGACCCAGTACTTC
>-|TRBJ2-7|few|TRBV7-2
CASSFSYEQYF
TGTGCCAGCAGCTTTTCCTACGAGCAGTACTTC
>-|TRBJ1-2|-|TRBV28
CASSSNHEGYTF
TGTGCCAGCAGTTCCAATCACGAGGGCTACACCTTC
>-|TRBJ2-7|-|TRBV6-5
CASTPAGSSYEQYF
TGTGCCAGCACCCCCGCGGGTAGTTCCTACGAGCAGTACTTC
>-|TRBJ1-3|once|TRBV6-5
CASSYGNTNSGNTIYF
TGTGCCAGCAGTTACGGAAACACGAATTCTGGAAACACCATATATTTT
>-|TRBJ2-3|-|TRBV7-2
CASSQTGDTQYF
TGTGCCAGCAGCCAGACGGGAGATACGCAGTATTTT
>TRBD2|TRBJ2-2|-|TRBV4-2
CASSQEYSRSGGATGELFF
TGTGCCAGCAGCCAAGAATATTCGCGGAGCGGGGGGGCAACCGGGGAGCTGTTTTTT
>TRBD1|TRBJ2-6|-|TRBV6-7
CASSYWDRAGANVLTF
TGTGCCAGCAGTTACTGGGACAGGGCCGGGGCCAACGTCCTGACTTTC
>-|TRBJ1-1|-|TRBV7-8
CASSLGRPNTEAFF
TGTGCCAGCAGCTTAGGACGGCCGAACACTGAAGCTTTCTTT
>-|TRBJ1-1|-|TRBV12-5
CASGADTGLRGNTEAFF
TGTGCTAGTGGGGCTGATACAGGGCTCCGTGGGAACACTGAAGCTTTCTTT
>TRBD1|TRBJ1-4|-|TRBV4-1
CASSQMTGVNEKLFF
TGCGCCAGCAGCCAAATGACAGGGGTCAATGAAAAACTGTTTTTT
>-|TRBJ1-2|-|TRBV6-1
CASSEKSNYGYTF
TGTGCCAGCAGTGAAAAATCTAACTATGGCTACACCTTC